The 29 T cell receptor beta chains below all came from one sample that was sequenced in a study of blood T cell repertoires in COVID-19. Profiled with immunoSEQ multiplex PCR; TCRdb holds only in-frame clones, not every one. In the table there are some 110,000 clones, over 80% of which are singletons. The sequencing input was PBMCs or T cells enriched from blood (not recorded which). The receptors originated from a woman aged 30 to 39 who had recovered from COVID-19.

The chain couples TRBV5-6 to TRBJ1-6; D may be TRBD1 (5 bases). Germline lookup yields CDR1 SGHDT and CDR2 YYEEEE. V lost 0 bases, J lost 6 bases, and 10 bases lay in between. The CDR3 spans 15 residues. Written as DNA, the CDR3 is TGTGCCAGCAGCTTGGGGGGCAGGGTTAATTCACCCCTCCACTTT. Encoded protein: CASSLGGRVNSPLHF. Using reference TRBV5-6 and TRBJ1-6 for the parts outside the CDR3, the full variable domain is DAGVTQSPTHLIKTRGQQVTLRCSPKSGHDTVSWYQQALGQGPQFIFQYYEEEERQRGNFPDRFSGHQFPNYSSELNVNALLLGDSALYLCASSLGGRVNSPLHFGNGTRLTVT.

This chain uses TRBV3-1 (or the pseudogene TRBV3-2) with TRBJ2-3; weak D call: TRBD1 (5 bases). Trimming cost V 3 bases and J 1 base, with 8 bases left between them. This CDR3 has 14 residues. CDR1 and CDR2 from the germline V gene are LGHDT and YNNKEL (reference sequence). CDR3 DNA sequence: TGTGCCAGCAGCCACAGGGAAGGCACAGATACGCAGTATTTT. It specifies CASSHREGTDTQYF.

The V and J genes are TRBV14 and TRBJ1-2; D perhaps matches TRBD1 (5 bases). Trimming took off 4 bases at V and 5 bases at J, with 11 bases between the two ends. This CDR3 spans 13 amino acids. Germline assignment: CDR1 SGHDN and CDR2 FVKESK. The DNA of the CDR3 is TGTGCCAGCAGCCTAGACAGACAGTATGGCTACACCTTC. Translating gives CASSLDRQYGYTF.

The chain joins TRBV4-2 to TRBJ1-1; a possible D gene is TRBD1 (5 bases). Between the trimmed V and J ends, which lost 1 base and 10 bases, there was a span of 19 bases. CDR1 is LGHNA, CDR2 YNFKEQ, per germline. This CDR3 is built from 15 residues. The CDR3 region is CASSQGRGQTLAAFF. CDR3 sequence (DNA): TGTGCCAGCAGCCAAGGTAGGGGCCAAACTCTTGCAGCTTTCTTT.

The rearrangement joins TRBV19 to TRBJ2-2, with D unclear. CDR1 and CDR2 from the germline V gene are LNHDA and SQIVND (reference sequence). The CDR3 runs 15 residues. V gave up 10 bases and J gave up 4 bases, with 19 bases separating them. CDR3 sequence: CATADGGSFTGELFF. In nucleotides, the CDR3 is TGTGCCACGGCTGACGGCGGCAGTTTCACCGGGGAGCTGTTTTTT.

This chain joins TRBV9 and TRBJ2-6; the D gene is possibly TRBD2 (6 bases). CDR3 length: 15 residues. Germline V gene data show CDR1 as SGDLS and CDR2 as YYNGEE. Trimming left V 0 bases short and J 2 bases short, with 6 bases between. Here the CDR3 reads CASSVAGAGANVLTF. CDR3 in DNA: TGTGCCAGCAGCGTAGCGGGGGCTGGGGCCAACGTCCTGACTTTC.

The genes are TRBV28 and TRBJ1-2; the D gene is possibly TRBD1 (6 bases). Between the trimmed V and J ends, which lost 6 bases and 4 bases, there was a span of 12 bases. CDR3 length equals 13 residues. CDR1 is MDHEN, CDR2 SYDVKM, per germline. Here the CDR3 reads CASRPVRGYGYTF. CDR3 coding DNA: TGTGCCAGCAGGCCCGTCAGGGGCTATGGCTACACCTTC.

J is TRBJ2-1 and V is TRBV7-2; no definite D call. Germline loops: CDR1 SGHTA, CDR2 FQGNSA. The CDR3 covers 13 residues. V lost 5 bases to trimming and J lost 0 bases, with 5 bases between them. CDR3: CASSPYSYNEQFF. CDR3 DNA: TGTGCCAGCAGCCCCTACTCCTACAATGAGCAGTTCTTC.

This clone was found once. The genes are TRBV5-4 and TRBJ1-1; the D is unclear. This CDR3 is 14 amino acids long. Trimming pared 2 bases from V and 2 bases from J, leaving 10 bases between. Germline CDR1 is SGHNT and CDR2 is YYREEE (reference sequence). CDR3 amino acids: CASSFGNRNTEAFF. CDR3 in DNA: TGTGCCAGCAGCTTCGGAAACAGAAACACTGAAGCTTTCTTT.

As DNA, the CDR3 is TGCAGTGCTGGGACAGCCTATGGCTACACCTTC. Translating it yields CSAGTAYGYTF. J is TRBJ1-2 and V is TRBV20-1; 7 nucleotides match TRBD1. Germline V gene data show CDR1 as DFQATT and CDR2 as SNEGSKA (reference sequence). The CDR3 is 11 amino acids. The V gene end was trimmed by 5 bases and the J gene end by 4 bases; junction bases not matched to a gene: 1.

J is TRBJ1-1 and V is TRBV2, with D possibly being TRBD1 (5 bases). CDR1 is SNHLY, CDR2 FYNNEI, per germline. V was shortened by 1 base and J by 10 bases, with 22 bases between the two germline ends. The CDR3 is made up of 16 amino acids. The CDR3 protein is CASSEGTGRGKAAAFF. DNA for the CDR3: TGTGCCAGCAGTGAAGGAACCGGGAGGGGAAAGGCCGCAGCTTTCTTT.

The chain joins TRBV5-4 to TRBJ2-5, with D possibly TRBD2 on 5 matching bases. The germline V gene encodes CDR1 SGHNT and CDR2 YYREEE (reference sequence). Trimming left V 0 bases short and J 1 base short, with 7 bases between. This CDR3 is 14 amino acids long. The CDR3 loop is CASSLGRAQETQYF. The CDR3 DNA is TGTGCCAGCAGCTTGGGGCGGGCCCAAGAGACCCAGTACTTC.

This chain uses TRBV11-3 with TRBJ1-1; D unresolved. Germline V gives CDR1 SGHNT, CDR2 YENEEA. CDR3 length equals 12 residues. V lost 3 bases, J lost 5 bases, and 7 bases lay in between. The chain's CDR3 is CASSFGETEAFF. The CDR3 DNA follows: TGTGCCAGCAGCTTTGGGGAGACTGAAGCTTTCTTT. Filled out from reference TRBV11-3 and TRBJ1-1, the complete variable domain reads EAGVVQSPRYKIIEKKQPVAFWCNPISGHNTLYWYLQNLGQGPELLIRYENEEAVDDSQLPKDRFSAERLKGVDSTLKIQPAELGDSAVYLCASSFGETEAFFGQGTRLTVV.

The chain is built from TRBV24-1 and TRBJ2-2, with D possibly being TRBD1 (7 bases). Germline V gene sequence: CDR1 KGHDR, CDR2 SFDVKD. With 3 bases removed from V and 3 bases from J, the gap between germline ends came to 13 bases. This CDR3 spans 16 amino acids. The CDR3 DNA sequence: TGTGCCACCAGTGATAACGGAGGGGGCCACACCGGGGAGCTGTTTTTT. Protein product: CATSDNGGGHTGELFF.

The rearrangement links TRBV7-2 to TRBJ2-1; a possible D gene is TRBD2 (7 bases). V was shortened by 1 base and J by 8 bases, with 9 bases between the two germline ends. Germline V gene lookup returns CDR1 SGHTA and CDR2 FQGNSA. The CDR3 length is 13 residues. The CDR3 DNA reads TGTGCCAGCAGCTTAGGAGGGGGGGATGAGCAGTTCTTC. It specifies CASSLGGGDEQFF. The entire variable domain, with the rest obtained from reference TRBV7-2 and TRBJ2-1, is as follows: GAGVSQSPSNKVTEKGKDVELRCDPISGHTALYWYRQSLGQGLEFLIYFQGNSAPDKSGLPSDRFSAERTGGSVSTLTIQRTQQEDSAVYLCASSLGGGDEQFFGPGTRLTVL.

The chain carries TRBV2 and TRBJ1-1, with 7 bases that match TRBD1. Trimming at V came to 6 bases and at J to 2 bases, leaving 9 bases not matched to a gene. Per germline, CDR1 SNHLY and CDR2 FYNNEI. The CDR3 covers 15 residues. This CDR3 is CASRSDRHPNTEAFF. Here the CDR3 DNA reads TGTGCCAGCAGATCGGACAGGCACCCTAACACTGAAGCTTTCTTT.

The chain links TRBV5-6 to TRBJ1-6; D unresolved. V dropped 2 bases and J dropped 4 bases, with 10 bases sitting between them. Germline assignment: CDR1 SGHDT and CDR2 YYEEEE. The CDR3 is made up of 15 amino acids. The CDR3 nucleotides are TGTGCCAGCAGCTTTGGGCCAGAGTATAATTCACCCCTCCACTTT. Amino acid sequence: CASSFGPEYNSPLHF.

This chain joins TRBV15 and TRBJ2-3; no firm D call. CDR1 LNHNV and CDR2 YYDKDF come from the germline V gene (reference sequence). The CDR3 extends over 14 amino acids. The ends were cut back, 1 base at V and 1 base at J, with 6 bases in the middle. The DNA for the CDR3 is TGTGCCACCAGCAGAGGTACTCGCACAGATACGCAGTATTTT. This translates into CATSRGTRTDTQYF.

This clone was picked up one time. The V and J genes are TRBV9 and TRBJ2-3; 7 positions agree with TRBD2. V lost 0 bases and J lost 6; bases outside the gene matches: 4. CDR3 length: 14 residues. The germline V gene encodes CDR1 SGDLS and CDR2 YYNGEE. This CDR3 is CASSVVAGVDTQYF. CDR3 DNA sequence: TGTGCCAGCAGCGTAGTCGCGGGAGTTGATACGCAGTATTTT.

This clone occurred a few times. As DNA, the CDR3 is TGCGCCAGCAGCCAAGGTCGGCGGGAGGGTAGGGGCAATGAGCAGTTCTTC. Translation: CASSQGRREGRGNEQFF. The chain employs TRBV4-3 and TRBJ2-1, with 9 positions matching TRBD2. The CDR3 loop spans 17 amino acids. The germline V gene encodes CDR1 LGHNA and CDR2 YSLEER. V lost 1 base to trimming and J lost 6 bases; unmatched junction nucleotides: 10.

The chain recombines TRBV25-1 with TRBJ2-5; D is perhaps TRBD2 (5 bases). The CDR3 runs 13 residues. The V gene lost 4 bases and the J gene lost 5 bases, with 11 bases spanning the gap. Germline V lookup: CDR1 MGHDK, CDR2 SYGVNS. As DNA, the CDR3 is TGTGCCAGCAGTGGAGGGAAATTGGAGACCCAGTACTTC. Residues: CASSGGKLETQYF.

This chain connects TRBV18 to TRBJ1-5; 11 bases align to TRBD1. The V gene end was trimmed by 3 bases and the J gene end by 7 bases; junction bases not matched to a gene: 8. Germline loops: CDR1 KGHSH, CDR2 LQKENI. This CDR3 has 16 amino acids. Written as DNA, the CDR3 is TGTGCCAGCTCACCGTCGGACAGGGGGCGCTGGCAGCCCCAGCATTTT. Its protein product is CASSPSDRGRWQPQHF.

The chain joins TRBV28 to TRBJ2-7; TRBD1 matches 7 bases. CDR3 length equals 16 residues. Germline-derived CDR1 and CDR2 are MDHEN and SYDVKM. The ends lost 4 bases at V and 3 bases at J; junction bases unmatched: 12. CDR3 in DNA: TGTGCCAGCAGTTATTCCCCTCGACAGGGTAGCTACGAGCAGTACTTC. Its translation: CASSYSPRQGSYEQYF.

The gene calls are TRBV7-2 and TRBJ1-1; 11 nucleotides line up with TRBD1. Losses at the gene ends were 6 bases for V and 1 base for J; bases not matched to a gene: 7. The CDR3 has 16 residues. CDR1 and CDR2 from the germline V gene are SGHTA and FQGNSA. In DNA, the CDR3 is TGTGCCAGCAGATTGGCTGGGACAGGGGGGAACACTGAAGCTTTCTTT. Protein sequence: CASRLAGTGGNTEAFF.

The chain combines TRBV6-2 or TRBV6-3 with TRBJ1-5, with 10 bases fitting TRBD1. The CDR3 has 18 residues. Germline CDR1 reads MNHEY; CDR2 reads SVGEGT. Trimming at V came to 4 bases and at J to 3 bases, leaving 12 bases not matched to a gene. In DNA form, the CDR3 reads TGTGCCAGCAGTTGGGGGCGACAGGGGGCAGGAGACAATCAGCCCCAGCATTTT. Translation: CASSWGRQGAGDNQPQHF.

This chain uses TRBV19 with TRBJ2-6, with D maybe TRBD1 (6 bases). Trimming pared 0 bases from V and 0 bases from J, leaving 21 bases between. This CDR3 spans 21 amino acids. Germline V CDR1 and CDR2: LNHDA, SQIVND (reference sequence). The CDR3 protein is CASSIDLWLTGLSSGANVLTF. Here the CDR3 DNA reads TGTGCCAGTAGTATAGATCTCTGGTTAACAGGGTTGAGCTCTGGGGCCAACGTCCTGACTTTC. Full variable domain (remainder filled in from reference TRBV19 and TRBJ2-6): DGGITQSPKYLFRKEGQNVTLSCEQNLNHDAMYWYRQDPGQGLRLIYYSQIVNDFQKGDIAEGYSVSREKKESFPLTVTSAQKNPTAFYLCASSIDLWLTGLSSGANVLTFGAGSRLTVL.

This clone appeared a single time. The chain has TRBV2 and TRBJ2-7; TRBD2 matches at 9 bases. The germline V gene has CDR1 SNHLY and CDR2 FYNNEI. V dropped 6 bases and J dropped 7; count of bases not matched to a gene: 4. The CDR3 covers 12 residues. CDR3 sequence: CASRIAGVEQYF. The CDR3 coding sequence is TGTGCCAGCAGAATAGCGGGAGTTGAGCAGTACTTC.

This chain joins TRBV5-1 and TRBJ2-3; 9 nucleotides line up with TRBD2. CDR1 and CDR2 (germline): SGHRS, YFSETQ. V was pared by 4 bases and J by 0 bases, with 21 bases of the junction left unmatched. This CDR3 contains 21 residues. In DNA, the CDR3 is TGCGCCAGCAGCACCTTAGCGGGAGCCCCCCTTTACCCTGATAGCACAGATACGCAGTATTTT. This codes for CASSTLAGAPLYPDSTDTQYF.

This chain connects TRBV18 to TRBJ1-3; 7 nucleotides match TRBD1. The trim removed 3 bases at V and 2 bases at J, leaving 4 bases unmatched. The CDR3 runs to 15 residues. Germline assignment: CDR1 KGHSH and CDR2 LQKENI. The CDR3: CASSPGTVTGNTIYF. The CDR3 DNA sequence: TGTGCCAGCTCACCCGGGACAGTAACTGGAAACACCATATATTTT.